This T cell receptor beta chain was captured in a study of shared clonotypes between healthy human individuals (dated by TCRdb to 2018 to 2020). Context from the whole study: The cohort comprised a couple of women and a few men aged 18 to 49 years. Per donor, three plates each were used for CD4 naive and CD4 memory, two for CD8 naive, and one for CD8 memory. To increase sequencing depth and limit assay-specific biases, TCR repertoire library preparation and sequencing were carried out by different laboratories using diverse techniques. Leukapheresis yielded between about 0.9 and 9 billion PBMCs per donor. Blood TCR repertoires of four to six healthy adults were deeply sequenced to estimate repertoire size and the extent of clonotype sharing between individuals.

Turning to this clone: The antigen this receptor binds is unknown. No base quality information exists; no much larger clone differs at one position.

Healthy HIV-negative adults with no recently reported acute infections or vaccinations were included as donors. Every donor was a Caucasian adult residing in Nashville, Tennessee, USA. CD4+ T cells were enriched through magnetic negative selection, after which naive cells were positively selected on CD45RA and the remaining negative fraction served as the memory subset. Blood was collected by leukapheresis, and PBMCs were isolated by Ficoll-Histopaque density gradient centrifugation and then cryopreserved in liquid nitrogen vapor phase. Analytical flow cytometry was used to check the purity and quantity of each magnetically sorted T cell population. From each sorted fraction, genomic DNA was isolated and quantified by UV absorbance on a Nanodrop 2000c. V is reduced by 8 bases and J by 4 bases, leaving a spacing of 9 bases between them. There are 11 amino acids in the CDR3, from cysteine to phenylalanine inclusive. Only the CDR3 region is kept as DNA, spanning 33 bases read in frame from base 1. CDR1 and CDR2 are drawn from the germline V gene: SQVTM, ANQGSEA.

Broad study findings and their caveats: Sampling was limited to blood, and TCR repertoires in tissue likely differ from TCR repertoires in blood. Naive subsets generally had larger estimated clonotype richness than memory subsets. Sharing across four donors was observed for approximately 5% of naive CD4, over 3% of naive CD8, roughly 2.3% of memory CD4, and 0.4% of memory CD8 clonotypes. Pairwise subsampling led to the expectation that sequencing depth would affect the degree of clonotype sharing among donors. Compared with non-shared clonotypes, the clonotypes found in all four sorted-subset donors had higher generation probabilities. Because the study included a small number of donors, the genetic and exposure-history diversity represented was limited. Rarefaction of sorted-subset datasets indicated incomplete sequencing despite the large sequencing depth.

Using the deep immunoSEQ assay, multiplex PCR amplified TCR CDR3 regions from genomic DNA. Genomic DNA extracted from each cell subset was distributed evenly over all wells of several immunoSEQ 96-well plates, and each plate served as one replicate. Each replicate PCR for sorted subsets received 150 to 250 ng genomic DNA, equal to roughly 30,000 T cell genomes. Purified libraries were measured with a Qubit 3.0 fluorometer, size-checked on a Bioanalyzer 2100, and measured again with the KAPA Library Quantification kit. Every immunoSEQ 96-well plate was sequenced on a dedicated single-read 150-cycle Illumina NextSeq 550 flow cell. The original pipeline was this. Because only junctional sequences without quality scores were contained in the immunoSEQ output, filtering matching that applied to full-length reads could not be performed. To assign V/J genes and CDR3, sequences were annotated using PyIR, a Python wrapper for IgBLAST v1.9, with IMGT germline references. Reads were removed for weak V/J assignments (E-value above 1e-6), missing CDR3, stop codons, out-of-frame junctions, or ambiguous translated residues. A V3J clonotype was defined by an identical inferred V gene, J gene, and CDR3 amino acid sequence. Percentage overlap between repertoires was calculated by dividing the number of shared unique clonotypes by the size of the smaller repertoire. RTK rarefaction, the Chao1 estimator, and Recon v2.1 estimates of unobserved clonotypes were used to assess repertoire richness. Generation probabilities for all TCRbeta clonotypes obtained by the gDNA method from a handful of donors were computed using OLGA. This is the immuneACCESS table as TCRdb keeps it, with only in-frame sequences that have V and J called. A part of the clones is gone; compared with another copy, unresolved V genes explain less than half, and the rest is unexplained. V and J calls plus clone size are reproduced from that table; the DNA served to infer D and trimming. The sample table holds 1,400,000 or so clones, of which less than 99% were seen once. The ten largest clones add up to roughly 0.35% of the sample.

Sequencing was done on a sample of naive CD4+ T cells sorted from blood. What this sample's cell subset or site label stands for: CD45RA+ positively selected. The sequence came from a man under 40 in good health. Rearrangement joined TRBV29-1 to TRBJ2-1, with the D gene not confidently named. The CDR3 protein is CSPGPYNEQFF. In nucleotide form, the sequence is TGCAGCCCGGGCCCTTACAATGAGCAGTTCTTC.